This T cell receptor (beta chain) was recorded in a study of beta chain features in type 1 diabetes. About the research overall: All samples yielded over 95,000,000 examined sorted cells. Study-level findings and limits: Fewer insertions but more deletions were seen at VDJ junctions in type 1 diabetes patients. Across patients, naive, central memory and Treg TCRB repertoires exhibited apparently greater similarity than was observed across healthy donors.

Expressed TCRB transcripts were sequenced because the isolated RNA had all been reverse transcribed beforehand. Sequencing was performed with immunoSEQ multiplex PCR; in TCRdb, only in-frame clones are kept and a portion is missing. The data contain 300,000 to 400,000 clones, approximately 8.2% of them singletons. The authors took one heparinised blood draw, averaging about 120 mL, from each donor. The CDR3 extends over 13 amino acids. Germline CDR1 and CDR2: MDHEN and SYDVKM. Deletions cut 5 bases from V and 1 base from J, with 7 bases between. In its sample, this clone was seen many times. Its antigen is currently unknown. Other DNA sequences in the same sample also yield this CDR3.

Sequencing used central memory CD4+ T cells from blood. The J gene is TRBJ2-3, the V gene TRBV28, with D uncertain. The TCR was taken from a woman aged 18-29 years in good health. DNA of the CDR3: TGTGCCAGCAGTCTTCCTGGCACAGATACGCAGTATTTT. Its protein product is CASSLPGTDTQYF.